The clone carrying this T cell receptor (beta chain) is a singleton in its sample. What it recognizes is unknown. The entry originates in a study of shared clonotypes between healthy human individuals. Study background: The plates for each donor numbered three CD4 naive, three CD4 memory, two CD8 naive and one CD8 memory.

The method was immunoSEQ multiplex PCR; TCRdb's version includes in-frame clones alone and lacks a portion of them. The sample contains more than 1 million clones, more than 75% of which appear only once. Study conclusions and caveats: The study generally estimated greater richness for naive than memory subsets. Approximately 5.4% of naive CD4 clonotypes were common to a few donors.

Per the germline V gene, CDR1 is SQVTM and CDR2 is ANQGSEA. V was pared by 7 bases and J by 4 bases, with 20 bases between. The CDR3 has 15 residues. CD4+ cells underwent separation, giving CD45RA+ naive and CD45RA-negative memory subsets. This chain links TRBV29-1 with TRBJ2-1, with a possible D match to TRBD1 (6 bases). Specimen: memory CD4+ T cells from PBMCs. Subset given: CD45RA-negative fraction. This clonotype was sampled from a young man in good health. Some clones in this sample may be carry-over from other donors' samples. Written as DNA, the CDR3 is TGCAGCGCACGCGTTGGTGTCCAGGGGTACAATGAGCAGTTCTTC. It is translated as CSARVGVQGYNEQFF.